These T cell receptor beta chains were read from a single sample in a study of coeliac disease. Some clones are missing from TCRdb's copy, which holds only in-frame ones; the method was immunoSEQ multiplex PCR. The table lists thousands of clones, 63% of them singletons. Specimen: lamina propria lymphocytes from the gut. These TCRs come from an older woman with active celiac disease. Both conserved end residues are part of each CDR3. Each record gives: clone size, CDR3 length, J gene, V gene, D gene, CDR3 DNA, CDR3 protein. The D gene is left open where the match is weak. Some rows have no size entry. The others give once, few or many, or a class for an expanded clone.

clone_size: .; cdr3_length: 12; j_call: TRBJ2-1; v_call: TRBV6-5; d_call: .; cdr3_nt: TGTGCCAGCAGCAATACTCGGAATGAGCAGTTCTTC; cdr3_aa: CASSNTRNEQFF
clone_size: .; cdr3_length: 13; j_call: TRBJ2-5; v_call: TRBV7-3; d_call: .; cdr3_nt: TGTGCCAGCAGCTTTGCTGTGGAGGGGACCCAGTACTTC; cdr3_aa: CASSFAVEGTQYF
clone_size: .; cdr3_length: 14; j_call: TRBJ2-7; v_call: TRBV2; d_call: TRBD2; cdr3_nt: TGTGCCAGCAAGCGGGAGAGTCTCCCCTACGAGCAGTACTTC; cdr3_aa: CASKRESLPYEQYF
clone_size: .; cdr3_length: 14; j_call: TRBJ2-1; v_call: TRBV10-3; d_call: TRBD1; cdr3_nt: TGTGCCATCAGCAAGGGACAGGGGGACAATGAGCAGTTCTTC; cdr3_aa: CAISKGQGDNEQFF
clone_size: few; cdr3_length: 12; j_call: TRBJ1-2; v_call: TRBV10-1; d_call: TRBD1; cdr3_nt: TGCGCCAGCTCCAACGGGACAGGGGGCTACACCTTC; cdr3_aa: CASSNGTGGYTF
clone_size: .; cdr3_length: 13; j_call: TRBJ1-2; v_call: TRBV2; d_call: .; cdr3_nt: TGTGCCAGCAGTGACTTTCAGGATTATGGCTACACCTTC; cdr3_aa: CASSDFQDYGYTF
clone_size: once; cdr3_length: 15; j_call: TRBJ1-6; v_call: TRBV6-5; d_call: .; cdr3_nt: TGTGCCAGCAGTTACGGAGGAGGGAATAATTCACCCCTCCACTTT; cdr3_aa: CASSYGGGNNSPLHF
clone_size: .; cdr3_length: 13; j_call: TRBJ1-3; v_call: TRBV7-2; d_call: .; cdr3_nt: TGTGCCAGCAGCTTACAACTAGGGAACACCATATATTTT; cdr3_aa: CASSLQLGNTIYF
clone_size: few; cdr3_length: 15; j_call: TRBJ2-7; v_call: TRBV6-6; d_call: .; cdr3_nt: TGTGCCAGCAGCCGCGATGAGAGCGGTTCCTACGAGCAGTACTTC; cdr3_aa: CASSRDESGSYEQYF
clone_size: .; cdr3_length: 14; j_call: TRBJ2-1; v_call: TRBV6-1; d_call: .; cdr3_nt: TGTGCCAGCAGTGAAGCCGACGGGTACAATGAGCAGTTCTTC; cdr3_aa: CASSEADGYNEQFF
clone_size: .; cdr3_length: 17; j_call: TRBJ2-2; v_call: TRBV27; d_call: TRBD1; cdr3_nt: TGTGCCAGCAGTTCGTCTCGGGACAGGGCCGGGACCGGGGAGCTGTTTTTT; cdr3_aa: CASSSSRDRAGTGELFF
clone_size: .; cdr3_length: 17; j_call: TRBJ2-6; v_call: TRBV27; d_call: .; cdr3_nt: TGTGCCAGTAGGTGGCAGGGGCAAAACTCTGGGGCCAACGTCCTGACTTTC; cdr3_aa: CASRWQGQNSGANVLTF
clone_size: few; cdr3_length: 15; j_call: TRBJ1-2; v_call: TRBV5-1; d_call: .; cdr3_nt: TGCGCCAGCAGCTTGGATGTGGGGAGCGGCTATGGCTACACCTTC; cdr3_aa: CASSLDVGSGYGYTF
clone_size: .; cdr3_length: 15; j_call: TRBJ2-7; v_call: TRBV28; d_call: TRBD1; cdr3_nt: TGTGCCAGCAGCGGACCCGGGACAGACTCCTACGAGCAGTACTTC; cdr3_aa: CASSGPGTDSYEQYF
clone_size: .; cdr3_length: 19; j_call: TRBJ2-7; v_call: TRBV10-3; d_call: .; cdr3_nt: TGTGCCATCAGTAATCCCAGGGAGGGGGTAAGATTTATAGTCTACGAGCAGTACTTC; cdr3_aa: CAISNPREGVRFIVYEQYF
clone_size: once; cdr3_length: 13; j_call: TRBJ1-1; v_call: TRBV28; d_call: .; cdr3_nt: TGTGCCAGCAAAGGAGGGGGGGTGACTGAAGCTTTCTTT; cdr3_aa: CASKGGGVTEAFF
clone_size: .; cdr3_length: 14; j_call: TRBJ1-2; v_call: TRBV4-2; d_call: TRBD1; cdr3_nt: TGTGCCAGCAGCCAAGGGACAGGGGACTATGGCTACACCTTC; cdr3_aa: CASSQGTGDYGYTF
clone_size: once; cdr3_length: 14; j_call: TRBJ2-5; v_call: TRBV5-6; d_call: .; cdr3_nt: TGTGCCAGCAGCTCCCTGGTGGCGGTGGAGACCCAGTACTTC; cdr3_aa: CASSSLVAVETQYF
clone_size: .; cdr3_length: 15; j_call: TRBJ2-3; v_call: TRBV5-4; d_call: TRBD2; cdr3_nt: TGTGCCAGCAGCTTCCGGGACTATGGGACAGATACGCAGTATTTT; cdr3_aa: CASSFRDYGTDTQYF
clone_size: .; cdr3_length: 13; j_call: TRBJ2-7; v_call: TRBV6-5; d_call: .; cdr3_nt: TGTGCCAGCAGTGGAACCCTCAGGGTCGAGCAGTACTTC; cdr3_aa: CASSGTLRVEQYF
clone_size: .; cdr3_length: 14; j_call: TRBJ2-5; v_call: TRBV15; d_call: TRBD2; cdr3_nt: TGTGCCACCAGCAGAGGGAGGGGAGGGGAGACCCAGTACTTC; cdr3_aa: CATSRGRGGETQYF
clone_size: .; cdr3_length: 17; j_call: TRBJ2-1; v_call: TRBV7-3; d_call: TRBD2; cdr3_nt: TGTGCCAGCAGCTTAGGCCCTGCGGGGGGGTCCTACAATGAGCAGTTCTTC; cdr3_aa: CASSLGPAGGSYNEQFF
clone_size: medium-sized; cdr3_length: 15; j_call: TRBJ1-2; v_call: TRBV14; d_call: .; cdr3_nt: TGTGCCAGCAGCCAAGATCTGATGGGCGCCTCTGGCTACACCTTC; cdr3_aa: CASSQDLMGASGYTF
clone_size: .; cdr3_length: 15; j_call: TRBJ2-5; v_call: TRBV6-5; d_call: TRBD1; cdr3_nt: TGTGCCAGCAGTTCACCCTCCAGGGGGCCAGAGACCCAGTACTTC; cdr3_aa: CASSSPSRGPETQYF
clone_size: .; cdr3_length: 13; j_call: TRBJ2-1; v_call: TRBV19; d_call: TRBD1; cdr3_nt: TGTGCCAGTAGTATACAGGGGGATACTGAGCAGTTCTTC; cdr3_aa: CASSIQGDTEQFF
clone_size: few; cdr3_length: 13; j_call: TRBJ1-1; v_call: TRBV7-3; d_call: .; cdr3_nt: TGTGCCAGTAAGTTCAACATGAACACTGAAGCTTTCTTT; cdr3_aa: CASKFNMNTEAFF
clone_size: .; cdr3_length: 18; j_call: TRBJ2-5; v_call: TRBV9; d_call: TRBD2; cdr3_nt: TGTGCCAGCAGCATCGGAACGGGACTAGCGGGGGGGCGGGAGACCCAGTACTTC; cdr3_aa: CASSIGTGLAGGRETQYF
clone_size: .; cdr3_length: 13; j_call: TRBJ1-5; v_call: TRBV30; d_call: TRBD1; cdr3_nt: TGTGCCTGGAGTCTAGACAGGGCTCAGCCCCAGCATTTT; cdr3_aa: CAWSLDRAQPQHF
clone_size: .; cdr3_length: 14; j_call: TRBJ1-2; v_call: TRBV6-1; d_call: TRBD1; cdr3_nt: TGTGCCAGCGCAATACAGGGGGTAAACACTGGCTACACCTTC; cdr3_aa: CASAIQGVNTGYTF
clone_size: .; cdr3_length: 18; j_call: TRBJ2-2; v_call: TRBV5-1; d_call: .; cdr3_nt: TGCGCCAGCAGCTTGCGACAGGCGGTTAGTCGGAACACCGGGGAGCTGTTTTTT; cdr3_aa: CASSLRQAVSRNTGELFF
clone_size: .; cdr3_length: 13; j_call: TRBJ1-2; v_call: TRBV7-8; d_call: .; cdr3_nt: TGTGCCAGCAGCCTTGACAGGAGGCATGGCTACACCTTC; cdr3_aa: CASSLDRRHGYTF
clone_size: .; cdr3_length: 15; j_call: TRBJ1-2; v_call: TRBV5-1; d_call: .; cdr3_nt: TGCGCCAGCAGCTTGGCCCCTCAGTTGGACTATGGCTACACCTTC; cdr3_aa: CASSLAPQLDYGYTF
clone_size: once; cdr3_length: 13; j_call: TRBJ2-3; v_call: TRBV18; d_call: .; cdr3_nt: TGTGCCAGCTCACAGGACATCACAGATACGCAGTATTTT; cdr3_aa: CASSQDITDTQYF
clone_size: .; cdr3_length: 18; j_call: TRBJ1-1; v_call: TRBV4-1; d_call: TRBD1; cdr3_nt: TGCGCCAGCAGCCAAGAATTAAATGACGGGGCAGGGGGCACTGGAGCTTTCTTT; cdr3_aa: CASSQELNDGAGGTGAFF
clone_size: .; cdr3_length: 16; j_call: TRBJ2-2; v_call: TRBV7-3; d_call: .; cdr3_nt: TGTGCCAGCAGCTTAGTATCAGGGGCAGGTTCCGGGGAGCTGTTTTTT; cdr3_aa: CASSLVSGAGSGELFF
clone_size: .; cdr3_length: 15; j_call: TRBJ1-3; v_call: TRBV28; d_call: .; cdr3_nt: TGTGCCAGCAGTAGCCCCACGAGTCCTGGAAACACCATATATTTT; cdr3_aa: CASSSPTSPGNTIYF
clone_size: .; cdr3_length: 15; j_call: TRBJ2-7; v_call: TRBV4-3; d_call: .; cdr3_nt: TGCGCCAGCAGCCAAGGCTTCCAACAGGGCTACGAGCAGTACTTC; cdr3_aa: CASSQGFQQGYEQYF
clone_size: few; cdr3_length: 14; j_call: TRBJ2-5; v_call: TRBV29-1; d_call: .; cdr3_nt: TGCAGCGTCCCCGCCCCCGGAGGTCGTGAGACCCAGTACTTC; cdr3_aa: CSVPAPGGRETQYF
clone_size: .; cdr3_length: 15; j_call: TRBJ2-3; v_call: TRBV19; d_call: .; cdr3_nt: TGTGCCAGTAGGGCTCGCGCGGTAGGCACAGATACGCAGTATTTT; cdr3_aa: CASRARAVGTDTQYF
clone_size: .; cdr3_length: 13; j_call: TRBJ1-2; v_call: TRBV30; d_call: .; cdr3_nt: TGTGCCTGGAGTTCGGGGGTTGAGTCCGGCTACACCTTC; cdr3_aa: CAWSSGVESGYTF
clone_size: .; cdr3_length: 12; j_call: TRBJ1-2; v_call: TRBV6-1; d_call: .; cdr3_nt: TGTGCCAGCAGTGTCCAGGGGAATGCTAGGACCTTC; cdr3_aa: CASSVQGNARTF
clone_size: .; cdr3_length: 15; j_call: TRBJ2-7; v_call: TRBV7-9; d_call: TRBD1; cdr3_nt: TGTGCCAGCAGCCCTCCGGGACAGGGCATTTACGAGCAGTACTTC; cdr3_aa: CASSPPGQGIYEQYF
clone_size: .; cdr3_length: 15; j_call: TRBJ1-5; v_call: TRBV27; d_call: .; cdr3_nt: TGTGCCAGCAGTTTAGAGGGATATAGCAATCAGCCCCAGCATTTT; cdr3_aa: CASSLEGYSNQPQHF
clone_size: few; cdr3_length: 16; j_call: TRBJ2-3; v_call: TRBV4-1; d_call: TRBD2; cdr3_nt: TGCGCCAGCAGCCAAGAAGGAAGCGGGGCGACAGATACGCAGTATTTT; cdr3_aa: CASSQEGSGATDTQYF
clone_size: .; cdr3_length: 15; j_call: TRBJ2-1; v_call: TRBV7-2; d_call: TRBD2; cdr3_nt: TGTGCCAGCAGCCATAGCGGGGATTCCTACAATGAGCAGTTCTTC; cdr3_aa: CASSHSGDSYNEQFF
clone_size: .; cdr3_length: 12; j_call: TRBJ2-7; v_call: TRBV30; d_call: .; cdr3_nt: TGTGCCTGGAGTTTTGTATCCTACGAGCAGTACTTC; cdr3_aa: CAWSFVSYEQYF
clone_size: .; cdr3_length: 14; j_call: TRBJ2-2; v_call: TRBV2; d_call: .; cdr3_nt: TGTGCCAGCAGACGGGACACTAACACCGGGGAGCTGTTTTTT; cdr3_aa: CASRRDTNTGELFF
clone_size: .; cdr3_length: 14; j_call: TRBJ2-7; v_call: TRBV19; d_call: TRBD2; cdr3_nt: TGTGCCAGTAGCCGGGTAGCGGGAGCGGACGAGCAGTACTTC; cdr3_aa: CASSRVAGADEQYF
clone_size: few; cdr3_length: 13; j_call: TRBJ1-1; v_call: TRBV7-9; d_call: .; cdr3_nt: TGTGCCAGCAGGCGGACAGCGAACACTGAAGCTTTCTTT; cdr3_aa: CASRRTANTEAFF
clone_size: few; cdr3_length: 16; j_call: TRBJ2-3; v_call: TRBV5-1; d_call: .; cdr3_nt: TGCGCCAGCAGCTTGAAACGGGAAGTAAGCACAGATACGCAGTATTTT; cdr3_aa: CASSLKREVSTDTQYF
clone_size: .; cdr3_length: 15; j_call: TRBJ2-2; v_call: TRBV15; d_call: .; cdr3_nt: TGTGCCACCAAGGCCGGGACATCTAACACCGGGGAGCTGTTTTTT; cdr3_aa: CATKAGTSNTGELFF
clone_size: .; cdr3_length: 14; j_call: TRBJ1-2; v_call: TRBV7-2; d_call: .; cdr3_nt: TGTGCCAGCAGCTTAAACAGGGACGGCTATGGCTACACCTTC; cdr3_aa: CASSLNRDGYGYTF
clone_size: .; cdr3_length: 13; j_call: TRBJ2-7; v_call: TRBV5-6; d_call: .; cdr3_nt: TGTGCCAGCAGCGGGCAGCCCTACTACGAGCAGTACTTC; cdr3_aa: CASSGQPYYEQYF
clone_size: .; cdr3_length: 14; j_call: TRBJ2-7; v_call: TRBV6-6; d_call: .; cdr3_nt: TGTGCCAGCACTCGACAGCTATTTCTCGACGAGCAGTACTTC; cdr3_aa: CASTRQLFLDEQYF